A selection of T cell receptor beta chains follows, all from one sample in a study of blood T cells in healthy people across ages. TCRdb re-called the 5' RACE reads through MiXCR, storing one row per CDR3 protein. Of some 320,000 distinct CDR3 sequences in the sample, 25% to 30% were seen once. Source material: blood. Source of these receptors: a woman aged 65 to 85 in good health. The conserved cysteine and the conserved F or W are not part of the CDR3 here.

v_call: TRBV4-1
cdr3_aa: ASSQVTGEFYEQY

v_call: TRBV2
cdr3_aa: ASRETTQRAKNIQY

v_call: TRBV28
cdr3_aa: ASGGGFLDIQY

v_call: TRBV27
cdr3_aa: ASMRGSGERHSYNEQF

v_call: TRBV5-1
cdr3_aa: ASSLVGVYGEAF

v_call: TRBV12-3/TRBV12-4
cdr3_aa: ASSFLPGELF

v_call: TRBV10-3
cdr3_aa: AIRGDRANSPLH

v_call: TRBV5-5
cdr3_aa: ASSLPQTASGANVLT

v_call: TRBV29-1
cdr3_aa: SVGGQETQY

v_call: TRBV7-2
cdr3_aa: ASSLDSAGPSYEQY

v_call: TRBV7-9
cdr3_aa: ASRAQGGPYEQY

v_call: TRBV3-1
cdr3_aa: ASSQDFLEEKLF

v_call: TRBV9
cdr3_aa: ASSPRALGNEQF

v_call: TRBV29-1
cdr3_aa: STGGGNTEAF

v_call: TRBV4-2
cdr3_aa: ASSPTAAGGSHEQF

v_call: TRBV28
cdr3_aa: ASSGVRLGQEETQY

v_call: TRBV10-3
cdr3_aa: AISDTNSGSVEQF

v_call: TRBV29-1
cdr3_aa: SVGGLAGVGETQY

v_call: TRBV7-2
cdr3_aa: ASSLQGGPSYEQY

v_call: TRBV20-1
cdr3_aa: SARYLLGNTIY

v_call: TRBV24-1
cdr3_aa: ATSDPGQPQH

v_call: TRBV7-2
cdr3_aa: ASSVGTSGTTQY

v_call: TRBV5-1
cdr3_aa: ASSLETGRNGELF

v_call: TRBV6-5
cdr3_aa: ASSPRRSGRGKGYT

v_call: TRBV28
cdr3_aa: ASSPPSDPRDEQF

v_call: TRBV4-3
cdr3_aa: ANSQEGGGLETQY

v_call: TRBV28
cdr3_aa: ASWGVTYGYT

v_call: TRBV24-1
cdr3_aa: ATSDPGSPTDTQY

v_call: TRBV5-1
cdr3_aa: ASSRKREMNEQF

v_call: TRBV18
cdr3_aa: ASSPDRVSTEAF

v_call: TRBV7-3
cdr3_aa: ASSFGGSLGDEQF

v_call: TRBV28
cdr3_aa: ASRLRGPTGELF

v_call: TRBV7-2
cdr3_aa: ASSSGRQPNEKLF

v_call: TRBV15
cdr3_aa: ATSSGFGGGRYNEQF

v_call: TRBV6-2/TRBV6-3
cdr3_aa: ASRDSTEKQF

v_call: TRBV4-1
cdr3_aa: ASSQDRGSRDGLSNQPQH

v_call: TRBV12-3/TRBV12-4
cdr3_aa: ASSLVVETQY

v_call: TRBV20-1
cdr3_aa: SGSLGSGILKTQY

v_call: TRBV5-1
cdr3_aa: ASSLGQEVPEAF

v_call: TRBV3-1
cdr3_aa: ASSPDLGVTEAF

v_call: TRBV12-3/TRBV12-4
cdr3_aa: ASSLSTVTDTQC

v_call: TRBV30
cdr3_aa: AWTVRQNLYT

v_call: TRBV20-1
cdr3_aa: SARVRTSGGEETQY

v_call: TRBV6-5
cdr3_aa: ASIRRDSNTEAF

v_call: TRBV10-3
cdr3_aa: ATSRQGANYGYT

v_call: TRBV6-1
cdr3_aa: ASSVAKGSYEQY

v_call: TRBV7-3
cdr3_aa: ASSLRGHPQETQY

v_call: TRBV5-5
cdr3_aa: ASSLAGYAARDTQY